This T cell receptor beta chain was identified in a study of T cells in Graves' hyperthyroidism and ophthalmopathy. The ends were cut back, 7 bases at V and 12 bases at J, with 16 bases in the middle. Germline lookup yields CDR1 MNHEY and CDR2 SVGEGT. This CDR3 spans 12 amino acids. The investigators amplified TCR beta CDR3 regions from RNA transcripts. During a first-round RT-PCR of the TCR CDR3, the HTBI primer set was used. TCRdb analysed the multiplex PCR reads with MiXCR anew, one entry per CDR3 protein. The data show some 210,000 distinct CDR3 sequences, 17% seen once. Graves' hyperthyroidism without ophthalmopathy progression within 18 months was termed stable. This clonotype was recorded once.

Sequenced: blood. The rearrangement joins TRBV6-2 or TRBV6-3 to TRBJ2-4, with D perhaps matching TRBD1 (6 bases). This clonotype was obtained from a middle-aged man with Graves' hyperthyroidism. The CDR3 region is CASNTGTYAQYF. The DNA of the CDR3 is TGTGCCAGCAACACCGGGACATATGCTCAGTACTTC.